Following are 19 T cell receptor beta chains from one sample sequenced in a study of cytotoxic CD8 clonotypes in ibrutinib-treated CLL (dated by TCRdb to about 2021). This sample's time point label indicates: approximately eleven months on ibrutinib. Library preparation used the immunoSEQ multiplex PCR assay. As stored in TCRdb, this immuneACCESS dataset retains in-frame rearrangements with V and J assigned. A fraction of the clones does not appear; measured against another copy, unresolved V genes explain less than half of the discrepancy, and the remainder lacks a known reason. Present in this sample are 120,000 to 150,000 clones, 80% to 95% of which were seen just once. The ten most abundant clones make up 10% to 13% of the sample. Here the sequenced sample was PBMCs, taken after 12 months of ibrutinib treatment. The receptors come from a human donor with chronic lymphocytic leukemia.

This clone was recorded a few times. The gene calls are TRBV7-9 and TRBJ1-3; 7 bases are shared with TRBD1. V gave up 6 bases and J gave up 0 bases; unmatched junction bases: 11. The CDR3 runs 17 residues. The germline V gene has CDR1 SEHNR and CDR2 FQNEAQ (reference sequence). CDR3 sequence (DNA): TGTGCCAGCAGTCAATTTCTACAGGGGCTCTCTGGAAACACCATATATTTT. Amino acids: CASSQFLQGLSGNTIYF.

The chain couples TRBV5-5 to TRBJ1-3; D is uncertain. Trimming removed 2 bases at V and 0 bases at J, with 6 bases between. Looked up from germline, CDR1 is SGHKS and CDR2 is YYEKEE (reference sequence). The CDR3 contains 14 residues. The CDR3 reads CASSFLSSGNTIYF. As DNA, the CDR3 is TGTGCCAGCAGCTTTTTGTCCTCTGGAAACACCATATATTTT.

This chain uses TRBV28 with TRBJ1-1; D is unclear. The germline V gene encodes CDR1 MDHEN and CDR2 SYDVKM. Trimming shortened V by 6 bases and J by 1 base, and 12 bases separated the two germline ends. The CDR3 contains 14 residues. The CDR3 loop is CASSGAERNTEAFF. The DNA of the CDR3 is TGTGCCAGCAGCGGTGCAGAGAGGAACACTGAAGCTTTCTTT.

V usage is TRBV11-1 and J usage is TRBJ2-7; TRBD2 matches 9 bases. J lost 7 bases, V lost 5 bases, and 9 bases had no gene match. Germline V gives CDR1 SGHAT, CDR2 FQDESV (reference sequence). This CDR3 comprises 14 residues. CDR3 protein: CASSPLAGAREQYF. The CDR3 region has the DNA TGTGCCAGCAGCCCATTAGCGGGAGCGAGGGAGCAGTACTTC.

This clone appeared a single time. CDR3 sequence reads: CASSGVHRGGQETQYF. For the CDR3, the DNA is TGTGCCAGCAGCGGGGTGCACAGGGGTGGCCAAGAGACCCAGTACTTC. The chain carries TRBV2 and TRBJ2-5; 7 nucleotides match TRBD1. J gave up 1 base and V 6 bases, and 11 bases lay outside the gene matches. The length of the CDR3 is 16 residues. Germline CDR1 is SNHLY and CDR2 is FYNNEI.

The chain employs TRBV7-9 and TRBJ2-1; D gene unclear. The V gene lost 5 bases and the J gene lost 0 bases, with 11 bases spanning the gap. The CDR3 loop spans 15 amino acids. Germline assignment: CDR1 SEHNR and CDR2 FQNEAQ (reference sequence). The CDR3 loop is CASSPGRSSYNEQFF. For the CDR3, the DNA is TGTGCCAGCAGCCCCGGGCGAAGCTCCTACAATGAGCAGTTCTTC. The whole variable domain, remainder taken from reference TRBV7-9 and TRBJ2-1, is DTGVSQNPRHKITKRGQNVTFRCDPISEHNRLYWYRQTLGQGPEFLTYFQNEAQLEKSRLLSDRFSAERPKGSFSTLEIQRTEQGDSAMYLCASSPGRSSYNEQFFGPGTRLTVL.

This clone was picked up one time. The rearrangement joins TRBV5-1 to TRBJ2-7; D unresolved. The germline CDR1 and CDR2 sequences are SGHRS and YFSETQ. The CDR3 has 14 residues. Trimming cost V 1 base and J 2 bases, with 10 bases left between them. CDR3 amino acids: CASSLYGSPYEQYF. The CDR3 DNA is TGCGCCAGCAGCTTGTACGGATCCCCCTACGAGCAGTACTTC.

CDR3 in amino acids: CASSDFRGPGELFF. The CDR3 DNA reads as TGTGCCAGCAGTGATTTCCGGGGGCCCGGGGAGCTGTTTTTT. The rearrangement uses TRBV2 and TRBJ2-2; D tentatively fits TRBD1 or TRBD2 (6 bases each). The CDR3 contains 14 residues. V shed 3 bases and J shed 6 bases, with 11 bases lying between them. Germline values: CDR1 SNHLY, CDR2 FYNNEI.

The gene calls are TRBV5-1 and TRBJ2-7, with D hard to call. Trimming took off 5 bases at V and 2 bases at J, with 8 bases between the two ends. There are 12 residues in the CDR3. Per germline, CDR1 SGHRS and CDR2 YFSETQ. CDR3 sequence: CASRSQAYEQYF. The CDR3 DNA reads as TGCGCCAGCAGATCCCAGGCCTACGAGCAGTACTTC.

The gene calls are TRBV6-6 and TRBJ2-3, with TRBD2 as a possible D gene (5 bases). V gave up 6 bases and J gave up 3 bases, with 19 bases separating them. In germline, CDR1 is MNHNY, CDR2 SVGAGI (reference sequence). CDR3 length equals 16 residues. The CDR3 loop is CASSNLDLSQTDTQYF. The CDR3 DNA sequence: TGTGCCAGCAGCAACTTGGACTTGTCCCAGACAGATACGCAGTATTTT.

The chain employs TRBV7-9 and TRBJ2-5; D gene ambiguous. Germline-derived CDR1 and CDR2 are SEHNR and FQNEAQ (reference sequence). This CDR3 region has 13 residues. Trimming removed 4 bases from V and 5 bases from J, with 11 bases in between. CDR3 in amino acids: CASSSAGPETQYF. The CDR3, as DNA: TGTGCCAGCAGCTCCGCAGGTCCTGAGACCCAGTACTTC.

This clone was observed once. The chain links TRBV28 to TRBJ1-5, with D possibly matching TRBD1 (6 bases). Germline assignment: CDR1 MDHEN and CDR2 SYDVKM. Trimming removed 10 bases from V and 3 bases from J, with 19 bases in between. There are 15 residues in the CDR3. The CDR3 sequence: CAILKTGDHNQPQHF. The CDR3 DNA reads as TGTGCCATCCTAAAGACAGGAGATCACAATCAGCCCCAGCATTTT.

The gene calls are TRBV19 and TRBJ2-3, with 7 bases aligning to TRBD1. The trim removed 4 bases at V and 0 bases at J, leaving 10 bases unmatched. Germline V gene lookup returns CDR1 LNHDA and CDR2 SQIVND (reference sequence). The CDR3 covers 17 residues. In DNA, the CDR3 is TGTGCCAGTAGTAGGGGGCGGACAGGAAAAAGCACAGATACGCAGTATTTT. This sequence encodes CASSRGRTGKSTDTQYF.

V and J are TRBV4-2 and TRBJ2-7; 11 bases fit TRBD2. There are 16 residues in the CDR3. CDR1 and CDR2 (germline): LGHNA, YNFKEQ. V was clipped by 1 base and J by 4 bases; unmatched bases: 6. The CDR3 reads CASSQASASGRYEQYF. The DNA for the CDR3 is TGTGCCAGCAGCCAAGCTTCGGCTAGCGGGAGGTACGAGCAGTACTTC.

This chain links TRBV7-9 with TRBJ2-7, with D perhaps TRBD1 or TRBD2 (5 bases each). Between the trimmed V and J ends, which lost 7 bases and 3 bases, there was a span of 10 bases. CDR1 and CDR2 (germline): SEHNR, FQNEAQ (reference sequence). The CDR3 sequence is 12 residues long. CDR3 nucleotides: TGTGCCAGCAACACGGGGCTCTACGAGCAGTACTTC. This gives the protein CASNTGLYEQYF.

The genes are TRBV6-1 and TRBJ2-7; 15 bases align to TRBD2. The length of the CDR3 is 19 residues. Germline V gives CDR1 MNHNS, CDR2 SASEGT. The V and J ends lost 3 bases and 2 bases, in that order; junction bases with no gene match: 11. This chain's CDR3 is CASSDLGLAGGPKPYEQYF. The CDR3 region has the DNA TGTGCCAGCAGTGACCTCGGACTAGCGGGAGGGCCTAAGCCCTACGAGCAGTACTTC.

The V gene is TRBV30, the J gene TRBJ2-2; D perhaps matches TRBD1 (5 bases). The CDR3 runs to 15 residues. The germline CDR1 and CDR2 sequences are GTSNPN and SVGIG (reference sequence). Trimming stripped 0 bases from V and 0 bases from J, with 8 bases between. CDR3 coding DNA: TGTGCCTGGAGTGTACCCAGGGCGAACACCGGGGAGCTGTTTTTT. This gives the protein CAWSVPRANTGELFF. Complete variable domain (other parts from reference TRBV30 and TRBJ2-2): SQTIHQWPATLVQPVGSPLSLECTVEGTSNPNLYWYRQAAGRGLQLLFYSVGIGQISSEVPQNLSASRPQDRQFILSSKKLLLSDSGFYLCAWSVPRANTGELFFGEGSRLTVL.

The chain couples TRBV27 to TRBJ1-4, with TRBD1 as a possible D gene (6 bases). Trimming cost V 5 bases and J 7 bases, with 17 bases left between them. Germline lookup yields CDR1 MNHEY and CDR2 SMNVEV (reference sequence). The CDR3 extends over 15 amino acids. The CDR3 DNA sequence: TGTGCCAGCAGTCTAGGACGGGGGGCCCGTGAAAAACTGTTTTTT. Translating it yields CASSLGRGAREKLFF.

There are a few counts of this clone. As DNA, the CDR3 is TGCGCCAGCAGCCAAGAACTAGCGGGAGATACTCTATACAATGAGCAGTTCTTC. Translated, it gives CASSQELAGDTLYNEQFF. The chain couples TRBV4-1 to TRBJ2-1, with TRBD2 identical over 11 bases. V gave up 0 bases and J gave up 4 bases; unmatched junction bases: 8. CDR1 is MGHRA and CDR2 is YSYEKL in the germline V gene. This CDR3 region has 18 residues.